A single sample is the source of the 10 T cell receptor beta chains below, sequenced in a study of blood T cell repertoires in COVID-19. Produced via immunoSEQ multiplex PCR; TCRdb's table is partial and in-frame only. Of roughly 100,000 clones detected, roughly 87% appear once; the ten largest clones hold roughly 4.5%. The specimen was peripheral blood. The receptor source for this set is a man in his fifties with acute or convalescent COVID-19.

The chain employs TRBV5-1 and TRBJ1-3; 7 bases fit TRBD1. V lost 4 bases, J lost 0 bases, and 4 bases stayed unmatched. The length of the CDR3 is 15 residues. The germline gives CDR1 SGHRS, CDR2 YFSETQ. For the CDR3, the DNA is TGCGCCAGCAGCCCGGGACAGAGCTCTGGAAACACCATATATTTT. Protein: CASSPGQSSGNTIYF.

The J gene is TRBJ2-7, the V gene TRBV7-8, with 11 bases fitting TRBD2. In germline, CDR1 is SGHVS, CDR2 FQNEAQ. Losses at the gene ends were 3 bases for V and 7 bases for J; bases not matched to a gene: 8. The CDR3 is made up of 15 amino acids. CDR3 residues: CASSFVAGGLGEQYF. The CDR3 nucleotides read TGTGCCAGCAGCTTCGTAGCGGGAGGGCTGGGGGAGCAGTACTTC.

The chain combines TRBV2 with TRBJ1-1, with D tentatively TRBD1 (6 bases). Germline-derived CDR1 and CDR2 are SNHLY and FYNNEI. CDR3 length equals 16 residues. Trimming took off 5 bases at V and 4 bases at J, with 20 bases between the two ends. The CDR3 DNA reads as TGTGCCAGCAGTACGATTTCAGGGGATATGGGCACTGAAGCTTTCTTT. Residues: CASSTISGDMGTEAFF. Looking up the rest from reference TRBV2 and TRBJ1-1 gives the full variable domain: EPEVTQTPSHQVTQMGQEVILRCVPISNHLYFYWYRQILGQKVEFLVSFYNNEISEKSEIFDDQFSVERPDGSNFTLKIRSTKLEDSAMYFCASSTISGDMGTEAFFGQGTRLTVV.

The chain's CDR3 is CASSIGSGQFSYEQYF. CDR3 DNA: TGTGCCAGTAGTATAGGTTCGGGACAGTTCTCCTACGAGCAGTACTTC. V and J are TRBV19 and TRBJ2-7, with 7 bases fitting TRBD1. Germline lookup yields CDR1 LNHDA and CDR2 SQIVND (reference sequence). The V gene end was trimmed by 1 base and the J gene end by 0 bases; junction bases not matched to a gene: 6. The CDR3 loop spans 16 amino acids.

CDR3 coding DNA: TGTGCCAGCAGCTTCGGGGAGAATGAGCAGTTCTTC. It is translated as CASSFGENEQFF. The V and J genes are TRBV7-9 and TRBJ2-1; D might be TRBD2 (5 bases). Germline assignment: CDR1 SEHNR and CDR2 FQNEAQ (reference sequence). The CDR3 consists of 12 residues. Trimming cost V 3 bases and J 7 bases, with 7 bases left between them.

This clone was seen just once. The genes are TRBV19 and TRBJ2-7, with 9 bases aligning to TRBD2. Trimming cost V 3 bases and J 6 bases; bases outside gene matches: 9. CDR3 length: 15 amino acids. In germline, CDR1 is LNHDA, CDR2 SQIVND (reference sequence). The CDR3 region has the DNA TGTGCCAGTAGTATTGAAGCGGGAGGCGTGCGCGAGCAGTACTTC. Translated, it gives CASSIEAGGVREQYF.

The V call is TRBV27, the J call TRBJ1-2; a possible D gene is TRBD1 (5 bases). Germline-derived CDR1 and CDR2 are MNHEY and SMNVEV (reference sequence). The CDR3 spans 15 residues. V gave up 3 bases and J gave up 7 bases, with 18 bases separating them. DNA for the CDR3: TGTGCCAGCAGTTTGTCCAGGGAAGGGCGTTCTGGCTACACCTTC. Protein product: CASSLSREGRSGYTF.

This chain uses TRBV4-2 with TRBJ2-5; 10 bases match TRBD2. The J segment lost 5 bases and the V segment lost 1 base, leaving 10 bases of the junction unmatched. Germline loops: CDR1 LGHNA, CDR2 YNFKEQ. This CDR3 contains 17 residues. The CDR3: CASSQGASGGAGETQYF. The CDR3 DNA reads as TGTGCCAGCAGCCAAGGGGCAAGCGGGGGGGCAGGGGAGACCCAGTACTTC.

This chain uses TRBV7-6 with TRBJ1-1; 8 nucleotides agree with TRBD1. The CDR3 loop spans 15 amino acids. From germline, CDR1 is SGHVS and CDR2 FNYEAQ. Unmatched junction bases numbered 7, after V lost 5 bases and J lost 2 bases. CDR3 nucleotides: TGTGCCAGCAGCAATTCAGGGGGCGACAACACTGAAGCTTTCTTT. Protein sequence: CASSNSGGDNTEAFF.

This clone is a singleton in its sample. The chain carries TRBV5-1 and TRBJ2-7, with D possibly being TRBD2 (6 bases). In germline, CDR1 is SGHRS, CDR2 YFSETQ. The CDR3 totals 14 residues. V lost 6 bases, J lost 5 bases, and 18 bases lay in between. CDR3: CASKTGTPDDEQYF. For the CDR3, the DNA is TGCGCCAGCAAAACCGGGACTCCCGACGACGAGCAGTACTTC. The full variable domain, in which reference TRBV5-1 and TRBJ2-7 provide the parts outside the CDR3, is KAGVTQTPRYLIKTRGQQVTLSCSPISGHRSVSWYQQTPGQGLQFLFEYFSETQRNKGNFPGRFSGRQFSNSRSEMNVSTLELGDSALYLCASKTGTPDDEQYFGPGTRLTVT.